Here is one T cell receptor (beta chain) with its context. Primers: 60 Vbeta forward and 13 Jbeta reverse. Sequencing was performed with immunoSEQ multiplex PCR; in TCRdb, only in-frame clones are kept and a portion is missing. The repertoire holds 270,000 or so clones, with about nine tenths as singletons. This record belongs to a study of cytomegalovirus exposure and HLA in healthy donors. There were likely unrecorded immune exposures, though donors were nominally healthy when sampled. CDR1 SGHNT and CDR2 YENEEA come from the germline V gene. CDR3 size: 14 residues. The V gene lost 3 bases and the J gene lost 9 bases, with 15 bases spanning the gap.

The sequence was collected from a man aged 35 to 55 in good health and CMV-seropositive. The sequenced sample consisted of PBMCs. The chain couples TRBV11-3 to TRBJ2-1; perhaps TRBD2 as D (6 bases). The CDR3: CASSLGGDEVEQFF. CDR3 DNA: TGTGCCAGCAGCTTGGGCGGGGATGAGGTTGAGCAGTTCTTC.